One and the same sample provided the 30 T cell receptor beta chains below, sequenced in a study of vaccination effects on CD4 cells after COVID-19. Following a roughly eleven-day culture, CD4+ T cells were purified. This table comes from immunoSEQ multiplex PCR, and its TCRdb copy is limited to in-frame clones, with some not included. This sample yields around 50,000 clones, of which around 76% are seen a single time; approximately 12% belongs to the top ten. No cognate antigen is known for these TCRs. Sequencing used CD4+ T cells from PBMCs cultured without peptide, obtained before COVID-19 vaccination. The receptor source for this set is a human donor who had a prior SARS-CoV-2 infection.

Details on this clone: The junction differs from germline at one of its ends, possibly a read error. The genes are TRBV7-7 and TRBJ2-7; 13 nucleotides match TRBD2. CDR3 length: 16 amino acids. Per the germline V gene, CDR1 is SSHAT and CDR2 is FNYEAQ (reference sequence). The CDR3: CASSPGLAGAPYEQYF. The CDR3 DNA sequence: TGTGCTAGCAGCCCCGGACTAGCGGGAGCCCCCTACGAGCAGTACTTC.

CDR3 residues: CASSRQGDAGANVLTF. In DNA form, the CDR3 reads TGTGCCAGCAGCCGACAGGGGGACGCTGGGGCCAACGTCCTGACTTTC. The rearrangement links TRBV5-4 to TRBJ2-6; 9 bases fit TRBD1. The germline CDR1 and CDR2 sequences are SGHNT and YYREEE (reference sequence). Trimming at V came to 4 bases and at J to 2 bases, leaving 4 bases not matched to a gene. The CDR3 runs 16 residues.

The chain's CDR3 is CASSENIGRARQFF. The CDR3 DNA reads as TGTGCCAGCAGTGAAAATATCGGCAGGGCACGGCAGTTCTTC. The rearrangement links TRBV2 to TRBJ2-1, with a tentative D call TRBD1 (5 bases). The CDR3 runs to 14 residues. V lost 2 bases and J 12 bases, leaving 17 bases between the germline ends. Germline lookup yields CDR1 SNHLY and CDR2 FYNNEI.

The chain is built from TRBV11-2 and TRBJ2-7; 7 bases are shared with TRBD1. The germline gives CDR1 SGHAT, CDR2 FQNNGV. Trimming removed 0 bases from V and 5 bases from J; junction bases left unmatched: 10. The CDR3 has 16 residues. The CDR3 reads CASSLDGRQGWNEQYF. In DNA form, the CDR3 reads TGTGCCAGCAGCTTAGATGGGCGACAGGGTTGGAACGAGCAGTACTTC.

The chain is built from TRBV27 and TRBJ1-1; D is undetermined. Trimming took off 0 bases at V and 7 bases at J, with 9 bases between the two ends. The CDR3 is 13 residues long. Germline CDR1 reads MNHEY; CDR2 reads SMNVEV (reference sequence). CDR3 sequence reads: CASSLSIGYEAFF. CDR3 DNA sequence: TGTGCCAGCAGTTTATCGATAGGATATGAAGCTTTCTTT.

The chain has TRBV3-1 (or the pseudogene TRBV3-2) and TRBJ2-5; D not resolved. Germline V lookup: CDR1 LGHDT, CDR2 YNNKEL (reference sequence). V was shortened by 1 base and J by 6 bases, with 12 bases between the two germline ends. The CDR3 is made up of 14 amino acids. CDR3: CASSQVAGRKTQYF. The DNA of the CDR3 is TGTGCCAGCAGCCAAGTCGCCGGGCGGAAGACCCAGTACTTC.

The rearrangement links TRBV5-6 to TRBJ2-2, with 16 bases matching TRBD2. This CDR3 is built from 17 residues. Germline values: CDR1 SGHDT, CDR2 YYEEEE. Trimming at V came to 4 bases and at J to 7 bases, leaving 7 bases not matched to a gene. CDR3 bases: TGTGCCAGCAGCGGGGGACTAGCGGGGGGGCCGGTCGGGGAGCTGTTTTTT. Amino acids: CASSGGLAGGPVGELFF.

The chain uses TRBV10-3 and TRBJ2-3; D not certain. CDR1 is ENHRY and CDR2 is SYGVKD in the germline V gene. Trimming removed 7 bases from V and 1 base from J, with 9 bases in between. The CDR3 contains 13 residues. DNA for the CDR3: TGTGCCATCACATCGTCTGGCACAGATACGCAGTATTTT. This encodes CAITSSGTDTQYF.

The V and J genes are TRBV4-1 and TRBJ2-1, with 8 bases matching TRBD2. V was clipped by 5 bases and J by 7 bases; unmatched bases: 7. This CDR3 contains 14 residues. The V gene's germline CDR1 is MGHRA and CDR2 YSYEKL. The CDR3 DNA is TGCGCCAGCAGCACACGGGGGGGCCCGAATGAGCAGTTCTTC. Translation gives CASSTRGGPNEQFF.

CDR3 nucleotide sequence: TGCAAGGGGCCTGAAGCTTTCTTT. Translation gives CKGPEAFF. The chain uses TRBV20-1 and TRBJ1-1, with D maybe TRBD1 (5 bases). This CDR3 region has 8 residues. Germline V lookup: CDR1 DFQATT, CDR2 SNEGSKA (reference sequence).

This chain joins TRBV7-3 and TRBJ2-2, with 7 bases identical to TRBD2. The CDR3 totals 15 residues. Germline CDR1 is SGHTA and CDR2 is FQGTGA. V lost 3 bases, J lost 3 bases, and 4 bases stayed unmatched. CDR3 loop: CASSFDGRYTGELFF. The CDR3, as DNA: TGTGCCAGCAGCTTCGACGGGAGGTACACCGGGGAGCTGTTTTTT.

The chain couples TRBV21-1 to TRBJ1-3; the table's D gene call, TRBD1, was not cross checked with the DNA. TRBV21-1 is termed a pseudogene. This CDR3 has 18 amino acids. CDR3 nucleotide sequence: TGTGCCAGCAGCAAAACCCCGGGACAGGGGCACTCTGGAAACACCATATATTTT. It yields the protein CASSKTPGQGHSGNTIYF.

This clone was seen only a few times. The V and J genes are TRBV5-1 and TRBJ2-2, with 9 bases that match TRBD2. This CDR3 is 16 amino acids long. Germline V lookup: CDR1 SGHRS, CDR2 YFSETQ. V trimming: 0 bases; J trimming: 6 bases; junction bases outside the gene matches: 6. The chain's CDR3 is CASSLALAGDSGELFF. CDR3 coding DNA: TGCGCCAGCAGCTTGGCCTTAGCGGGAGACTCCGGGGAGCTGTTTTTT. The full variable domain, with the rest looked up from reference TRBV5-1 and TRBJ2-2, is KAGVTQTPRYLIKTRGQQVTLSCSPISGHRSVSWYQQTPGQGLQFLFEYFSETQRNKGNFPGRFSGRQFSNSRSEMNVSTLELGDSALYLCASSLALAGDSGELFFGEGSRLTVL.

The chain combines TRBV18 with TRBJ1-1, with TRBD1 matching 8 bases. This CDR3 has 14 amino acids. Trimming took 4 bases from V and 5 from J; bases not matched to a gene: 6. Germline V lookup: CDR1 KGHSH, CDR2 LQKENI. This CDR3 is CASSRGQGMTEAFF. CDR3 in DNA: TGTGCCAGCTCACGTGGACAGGGTATGACTGAAGCTTTCTTT.

The chain employs TRBV2 and TRBJ2-2; TRBD1 matches at 7 bases. V lost 6 bases and J lost 2; bases outside the gene matches: 6. Germline V gene lookup returns CDR1 SNHLY and CDR2 FYNNEI. The length of the CDR3 is 15 residues. The CDR3 region is CASSPGQSNTGELFF. For the CDR3, the DNA is TGTGCCAGCAGCCCGGGACAGAGTAACACCGGGGAGCTGTTTTTT.

This clone has only one observation. The chain joins TRBV6-5 to TRBJ2-7, with D possibly called TRBD1 or TRBD2 (6 bases each). CDR3 size: 15 residues. CDR1 and CDR2 from the germline V gene are MNHEY and SVGAGI. Trimming pared 0 bases from V and 3 bases from J, leaving 12 bases between. The CDR3 is CASSYSTGGVYEQYF. DNA of the CDR3: TGTGCCAGCAGTTACTCGACCGGGGGCGTCTACGAGCAGTACTTC.

The chain uses TRBV6-9 and TRBJ2-7, with no clear D. V lost 11 bases, J lost 3 bases, and 17 bases lay in between. CDR1 and CDR2 from the germline V gene are MNHGY and SVAAGI. The length of the CDR3 is 13 residues. The CDR3 DNA reads TGTGCCTTCCCCCCCCGGGTAGGCTACGAGCAGTACTTC. This codes for CAFPPRVGYEQYF.

The count of this clone is one. This chain joins TRBV5-1 and TRBJ2-3, with no clear D. This CDR3 has 12 residues. Germline loops: CDR1 SGHRS, CDR2 YFSETQ. Trimming took off 7 bases at V and 2 bases at J, with 8 bases between the two ends. The DNA for the CDR3 is TGCGCCAGCGGAGTGACCACAGATACGCAGTATTTT. Its translation is CASGVTTDTQYF.

V gene TRBV13 combines with J gene TRBJ2-7, with no clear D. Germline values: CDR1 PRHDT, CDR2 FYEKMQ (reference sequence). V gave up 0 bases and J gave up 0 bases, with 6 bases separating them. CDR3 size: 14 residues. The CDR3 protein is CASSLGLDSYEQYF. The CDR3 coding sequence is TGTGCCAGCAGCTTAGGTCTGGACTCCTACGAGCAGTACTTC.

The V call is TRBV19, the J call TRBJ2-3; D remains ambiguous. V was shortened by 0 bases and J by 1 base, with 2 bases between the two germline ends. The CDR3 runs to 13 residues. In germline, CDR1 is LNHDA, CDR2 SQIVND (reference sequence). The DNA of the CDR3 is TGTGCCAGTAGTATAGAGGGCACAGATACGCAGTATTTT. The encoded protein is CASSIEGTDTQYF.

DNA of the CDR3: TGTGCCCAACATCCCTCGGAAGCGGGGGGGCTCTCCGAGCAGTACTTC. It encodes CAQHPSEAGGLSEQYF. The V call is TRBV10-3, the J call TRBJ2-7, with TRBD2 identical over 10 bases. Trimming at V came to 11 bases and at J to 6 bases, leaving 19 bases not matched to a gene. This CDR3 spans 16 amino acids. Germline CDR1 reads ENHRY; CDR2 reads SYGVKD.

This clone showed up just once. V gene TRBV6-6 combines with J gene TRBJ2-7; no definite D call. The CDR3 is made up of 12 amino acids. The V end lost 4 bases, the J end lost 5 bases, and 9 bases lay between the germline ends. Germline V lookup: CDR1 MNHNY, CDR2 SVGAGI (reference sequence). In DNA, the CDR3 is TGTGCCAGCAGTTCGGTTTTCGACGAGCAGTACTTC. Amino acids: CASSSVFDEQYF.

A word on this clone: An end of the junction differs from the germline gene, which may be a read error. The V call is TRBV27, the J call TRBJ2-3; 8 bases fit TRBD1. CDR1 MNHEY and CDR2 SMNVEV come from the germline V gene (reference sequence). The CDR3 sequence is 15 residues long. DNA for the CDR3: TGTGCCAGCAGTTTAATCTGGGGCGGGACAGGTACGCAGTATTTT. Encoded protein: CASSLIWGGTGTQYF.

The rearrangement links TRBV4-2 to TRBJ2-5; weak D call: TRBD2 (5 bases). The V gene's germline CDR1 is LGHNA and CDR2 YNFKEQ. The CDR3 is 14 residues long. V lost 2 bases and J lost 5, with 12 bases in between. CDR3 region: CASSQSWETETQYF. In DNA, the CDR3 is TGTGCCAGCAGCCAATCGTGGGAGACGGAGACCCAGTACTTC.

The chain carries TRBV5-1 and TRBJ2-2; TRBD1 matches at 10 bases. This CDR3 contains 16 residues. Germline V gives CDR1 SGHRS, CDR2 YFSETQ. V was clipped by 3 bases and J by 3 bases; unmatched bases: 5. Here the CDR3 DNA reads TGCGCCAGCAGCTCGGGGGACAGGGGATACACCGGGGAGCTGTTTTTT. Its protein is CASSSGDRGYTGELFF.

The rearrangement uses TRBV5-4 and TRBJ2-5, with a possible D match to TRBD2 (7 bases). CDR3 length: 18 residues. V gave up 4 bases and J gave up 2 bases, with 24 bases separating them. CDR1 and CDR2 from the germline V gene are SGHNT and YYREEE (reference sequence). The CDR3 sequence is CASSPGWGAGVGQETQYF. The CDR3 DNA follows: TGTGCCAGCAGCCCAGGGTGGGGGGCGGGAGTGGGGCAAGAGACCCAGTACTTC.

The chain recombines TRBV7-9 with TRBJ1-3, with TRBD1 matching over 7 bases. Trimming took 1 base from V and 4 from J; bases not matched to a gene: 4. Germline V lookup: CDR1 SEHNR, CDR2 FQNEAQ (reference sequence). This CDR3 has 15 residues. CDR3 DNA: TGTGCCAGCAGCTTAGTAGAAGGGGGCGGAAACACCATATATTTT. Protein product: CASSLVEGGGNTIYF.

V gene TRBV4-2 combines with J gene TRBJ2-7, with D perhaps matching TRBD1 or TRBD2 (5 bases each). The CDR3 has 15 amino acids. CDR1 and CDR2 (germline): LGHNA, YNFKEQ. Trimming removed 4 bases from V and 2 bases from J, with 15 bases in between. The chain's CDR3 is CASSPLPGLTYEQYF. The CDR3 bases are TGTGCCAGCAGCCCCCTCCCGGGGCTCACCTACGAGCAGTACTTC.

This rearrangement joins TRBV19 to TRBJ1-2; a possible D gene is TRBD1 (6 bases). The V and J ends lost 7 bases and 4 bases respectively, with 16 bases between them. The germline CDR1 and CDR2 sequences are LNHDA and SQIVND (reference sequence). The CDR3 has 14 residues. CDR3 DNA sequence: TGTGCCAGTACGGGCGGGGGCCTTATCTATGGCTACACCTTC. Translating it yields CASTGGGLIYGYTF.

This chain links TRBV5-6 with TRBJ2-7; 8 bases align to TRBD2. Germline V CDR1 and CDR2: SGHDT, YYEEEE. This CDR3 spans 17 amino acids. V shed 2 bases and J 6 bases; nucleotides not matched to a gene: 16. The CDR3 loop reads CASSFSGGDWFLPEQYF. CDR3 coding DNA: TGTGCCAGCAGCTTTTCCGGGGGGGATTGGTTTTTGCCCGAGCAGTACTTC.